This TCR beta chain was recovered during a study of T cell responses to AZD1222 COVID-19 vaccine. Study conclusions and caveats: Nearly half of spike-specific TCRs reportedly target variant regions that are unmutated in the B.1.351 and B.1.1.7 variants. It should be noted that donors were predominantly white British and more often female, and clonal diversity was possibly underestimated. It was only a handful of AZD1222 recipients who were seropositive at baseline.

The table came from immunoSEQ multiplex PCR; TCRdb's copy has only in-frame clones and leaves some out. The profile shows more than 150,000 clones, over 90% of them singletons. Between the trimmed V and J ends, which lost 0 bases and 4 bases, there was a span of 18 bases. CDR1 MGHRA and CDR2 YSYEKL come from the germline V gene. This CDR3 has 17 amino acids. As for this clone: The antigen is not known.

The rearrangement links TRBV4-1 to TRBJ1-2, with D unclear. The specimen comprised peripheral blood, sampled 28 days after the second AZD1222 dose. This receptor was taken from an adult who received the AZD1222 COVID-19 vaccine. Written as DNA, the CDR3 is TGCGCCAGCAGCCAAGATAGGCAGACAATACACCTCTATGGCTACACCTTC. Translating it yields CASSQDRQTIHLYGYTF.